The TCR beta chain under discussion was sequenced for a study of EBV T-cell therapy then PD-1 blockade in nasopharyngeal carcinoma (dated by TCRdb to the early 2020s). The treatment or condition label of this sample denotes: AdE1-LMPpoly-expanded autologous EBV-specific T-cell therapy followed by anti-PD-1 nivolumab. The Qiagen DNeasy Kit was used to extract genomic DNA from the sorted cells. The immunoSEQ platform was used for deep sequencing of the TCR beta chain. As for the authors' bioinformatics: The immunoSEQ Analyzer software was used to analyze the repertoire data. Here the immuneACCESS table is served through TCRdb, limited to in-frame sequences with V and J called. Missing clones are a known gap in these copies; in checked studies unresolved V genes cover under half, and the rest lacks a known reason. V, J and clone size reflect that table, while D and trimming were determined from the DNA. Present in this sample are around 22,000 clones, approximately 83% of which were seen just once. The ten largest account for approximately 24% of the sample.

The CDR1 and CDR2 encoded by the germline V gene are MDHEN and SYDVKM. Relative to germline, V is missing 4 bases and J is missing 5 bases, with 1 base of the junction outside any gene match. CDR3 length: 13 amino acids, cysteine to phenylalanine. Only the CDR3 DNA is retained, 39 bases long and in frame from the first base. Comment on this clone: The specificity of this receptor is unknown. Base qualities are not at hand, and no much larger clone is one base apart.

Sequences were derived from CD8+ T cells from blood, sampled at day -245 from a patient whose treatment included autologous EBV-specific T cells and nivolumab. This receptor was obtained from a man aged 40-50 years with nasopharyngeal carcinoma. The chain employs TRBV28 and TRBJ2-2; TRBD1 fits 7 bases in the junction. The CDR3 corresponds to CASSYRGTGELFF. The DNA reads TGTGCCAGCAGTTACAGGGGAACCGGGGAGCTGTTTTTT.